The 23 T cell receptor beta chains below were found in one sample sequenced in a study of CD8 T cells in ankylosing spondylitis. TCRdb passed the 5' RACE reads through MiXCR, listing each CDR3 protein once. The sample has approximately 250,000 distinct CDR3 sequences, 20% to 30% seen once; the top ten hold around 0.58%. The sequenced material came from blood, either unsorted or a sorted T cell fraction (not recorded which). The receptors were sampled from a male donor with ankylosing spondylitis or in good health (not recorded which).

CDR3 in amino acids: CSAADPWGRDVYEQYF. For the CDR3, the DNA is TGCAGTGCAGCGGACCCCTGGGGCAGGGACGTGTACGAGCAGTACTTC. The rearrangement uses TRBV20-1 and TRBJ2-7; either TRBD1 or TRBD2 may fit D (5 bases each). V lost 6 bases to trimming and J lost 4 bases, with 25 bases between them. Germline V gives CDR1 DFQATT, CDR2 SNEGSKA (reference sequence). The CDR3 has 16 amino acids.

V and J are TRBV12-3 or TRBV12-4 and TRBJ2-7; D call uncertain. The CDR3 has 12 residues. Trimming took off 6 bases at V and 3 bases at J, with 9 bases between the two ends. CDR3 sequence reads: CASSWGYYEQYF. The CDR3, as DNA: TGTGCCAGCAGCTGGGGATACTACGAGCAGTACTTC.

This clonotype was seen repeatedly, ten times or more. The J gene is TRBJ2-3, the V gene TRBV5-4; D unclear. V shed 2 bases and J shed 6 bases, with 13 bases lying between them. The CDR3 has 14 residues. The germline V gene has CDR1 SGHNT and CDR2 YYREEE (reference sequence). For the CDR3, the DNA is TGTGCCAGCAGCTTCCTAGAGGTTGGGGATACGCAGTATTTT. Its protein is CASSFLEVGDTQYF.

The CDR3, as DNA: TGCAGTGCCCCACGTGGGAAAAACATTCAGTACTTC. Translation gives CSAPRGKNIQYF. This rearrangement joins TRBV20-1 to TRBJ2-4, with D uncertain. Trimming took 6 bases from V and 4 from J, leaving 10 bases between them. In germline, CDR1 is DFQATT, CDR2 SNEGSKA (reference sequence). This CDR3 spans 12 amino acids.

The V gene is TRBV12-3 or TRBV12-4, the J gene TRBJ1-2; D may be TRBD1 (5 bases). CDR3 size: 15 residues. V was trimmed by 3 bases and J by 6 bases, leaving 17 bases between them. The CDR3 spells CASSFRSGGANGYTF. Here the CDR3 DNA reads TGTGCCAGCAGTTTTCGATCGGGCGGGGCAAATGGCTACACCTTC.

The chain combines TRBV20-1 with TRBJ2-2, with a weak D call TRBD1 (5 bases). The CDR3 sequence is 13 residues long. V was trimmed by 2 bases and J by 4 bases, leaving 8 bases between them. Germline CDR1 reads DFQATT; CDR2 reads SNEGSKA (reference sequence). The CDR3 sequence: CSARQGPTGELFF. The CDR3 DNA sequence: TGCAGTGCTAGACAGGGTCCCACCGGGGAGCTGTTTTTT.

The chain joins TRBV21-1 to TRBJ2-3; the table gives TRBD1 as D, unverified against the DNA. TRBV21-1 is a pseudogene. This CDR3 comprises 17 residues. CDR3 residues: CASSRRGDRGLGDTQYF. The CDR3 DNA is TGTGCCAGCAGTCGAAGGGGGGACAGGGGGCTGGGAGATACGCAGTATTTT.

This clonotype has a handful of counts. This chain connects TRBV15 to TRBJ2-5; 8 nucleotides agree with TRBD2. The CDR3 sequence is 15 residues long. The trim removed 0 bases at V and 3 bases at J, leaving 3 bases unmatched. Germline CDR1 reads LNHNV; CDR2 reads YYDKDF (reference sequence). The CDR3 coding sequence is TGTGCCACCAGCAGAGATATAGCGGGGAAAGAGACCCAGTACTTC. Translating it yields CATSRDIAGKETQYF.

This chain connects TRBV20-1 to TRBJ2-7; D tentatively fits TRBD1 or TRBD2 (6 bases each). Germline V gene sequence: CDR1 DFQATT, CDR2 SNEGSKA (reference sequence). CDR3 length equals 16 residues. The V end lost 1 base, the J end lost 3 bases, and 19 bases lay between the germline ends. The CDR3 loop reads CSARVQIGGHRYEQYF. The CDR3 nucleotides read TGCAGTGCTAGAGTACAAATCGGGGGACACCGCTACGAGCAGTACTTC.

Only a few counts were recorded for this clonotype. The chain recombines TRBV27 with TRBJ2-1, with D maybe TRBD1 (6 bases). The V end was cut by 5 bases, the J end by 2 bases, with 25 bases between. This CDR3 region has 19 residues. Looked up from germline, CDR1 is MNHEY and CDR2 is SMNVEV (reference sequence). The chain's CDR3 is CASSTRATNREEAYNEQFF. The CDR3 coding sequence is TGTGCCAGCAGTACTAGGGCCACTAACAGGGAAGAGGCCTACAATGAGCAGTTCTTC.

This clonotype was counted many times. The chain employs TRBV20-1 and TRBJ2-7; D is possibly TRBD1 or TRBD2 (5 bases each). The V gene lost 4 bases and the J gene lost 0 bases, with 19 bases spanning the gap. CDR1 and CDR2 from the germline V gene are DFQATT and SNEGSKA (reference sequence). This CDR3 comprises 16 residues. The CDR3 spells CSATLWGEGLSYEQYF. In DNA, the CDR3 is TGCAGTGCTACCCTCTGGGGCGAGGGGCTCTCCTACGAGCAGTACTTC.

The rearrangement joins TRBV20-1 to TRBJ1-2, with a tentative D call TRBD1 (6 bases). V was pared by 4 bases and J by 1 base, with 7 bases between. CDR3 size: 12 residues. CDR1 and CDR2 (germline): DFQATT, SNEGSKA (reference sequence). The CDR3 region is CSATGVNYGYTF. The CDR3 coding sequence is TGCAGTGCTACAGGGGTTAACTATGGCTACACCTTC.

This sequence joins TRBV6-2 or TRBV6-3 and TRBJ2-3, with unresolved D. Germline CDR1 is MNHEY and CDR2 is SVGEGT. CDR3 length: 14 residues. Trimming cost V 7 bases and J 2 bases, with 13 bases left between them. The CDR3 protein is CASTEDPSTDTQYF. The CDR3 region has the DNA TGTGCCAGCACCGAGGACCCTTCCACAGATACGCAGTATTTT.

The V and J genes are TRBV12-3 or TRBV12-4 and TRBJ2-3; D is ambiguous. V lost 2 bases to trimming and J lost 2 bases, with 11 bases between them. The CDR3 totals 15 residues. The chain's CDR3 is CASSLLEAYTDTQYF. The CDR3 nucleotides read TGTGCCAGCAGTTTACTAGAGGCTTACACAGATACGCAGTATTTT.

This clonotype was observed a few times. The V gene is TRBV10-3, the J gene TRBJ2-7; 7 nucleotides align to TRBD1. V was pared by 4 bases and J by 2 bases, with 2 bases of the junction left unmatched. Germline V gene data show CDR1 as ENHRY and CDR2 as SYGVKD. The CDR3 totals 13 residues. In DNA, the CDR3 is TGTGCCATCAGTGCTGGACAGGCCTACGAGCAGTACTTC. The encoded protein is CAISAGQAYEQYF.

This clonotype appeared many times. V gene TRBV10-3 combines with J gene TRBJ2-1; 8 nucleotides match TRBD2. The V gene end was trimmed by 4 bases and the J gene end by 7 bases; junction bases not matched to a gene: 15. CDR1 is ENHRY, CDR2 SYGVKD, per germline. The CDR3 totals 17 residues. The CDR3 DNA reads TGTGCCATCAGTGCCCTTCGAGGTGGTGGCGGGGGGAATGAGCAGTTCTTC. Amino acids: CAISALRGGGGGNEQFF.

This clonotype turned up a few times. The CDR3 DNA follows: TGCAGTGCCCCACTTCCTGGGGTAGGAAAGACCCAGTACTTC. Residues: CSAPLPGVGKTQYF. The chain is built from TRBV20-1 and TRBJ2-5; D gene unclear. V was clipped by 6 bases and J by 6 bases, with 20 bases between them. The CDR3 consists of 14 residues. CDR1 is DFQATT and CDR2 is SNEGSKA in the germline V gene (reference sequence).

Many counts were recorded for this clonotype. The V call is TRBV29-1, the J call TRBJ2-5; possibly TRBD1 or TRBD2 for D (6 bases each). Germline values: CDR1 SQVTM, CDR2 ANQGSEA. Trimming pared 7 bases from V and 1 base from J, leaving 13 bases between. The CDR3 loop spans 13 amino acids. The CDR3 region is CSAARGAQETQYF. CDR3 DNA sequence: TGCAGCGCGGCTAGGGGGGCCCAAGAGACCCAGTACTTC.

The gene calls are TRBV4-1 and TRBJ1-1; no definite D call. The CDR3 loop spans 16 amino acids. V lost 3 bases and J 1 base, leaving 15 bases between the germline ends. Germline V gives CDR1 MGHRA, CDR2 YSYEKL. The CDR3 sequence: CASSHHRPSKNTEAFF. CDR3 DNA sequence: TGCGCCAGCAGCCACCACAGACCTAGTAAGAACACTGAAGCTTTCTTT.

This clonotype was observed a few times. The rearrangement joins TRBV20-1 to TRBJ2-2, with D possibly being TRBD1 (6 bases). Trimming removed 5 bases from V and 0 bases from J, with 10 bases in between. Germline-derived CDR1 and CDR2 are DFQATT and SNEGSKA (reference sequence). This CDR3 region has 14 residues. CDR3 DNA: TGCAGTGCTGTCAGGGGCTCGAACACCGGGGAGCTGTTTTTT. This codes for CSAVRGSNTGELFF.

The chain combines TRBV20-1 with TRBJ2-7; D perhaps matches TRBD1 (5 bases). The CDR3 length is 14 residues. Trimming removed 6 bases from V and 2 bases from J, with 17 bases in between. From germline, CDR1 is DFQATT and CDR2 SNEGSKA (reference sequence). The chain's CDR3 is CSAQASDRAYEQYF. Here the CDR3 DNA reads TGCAGTGCCCAAGCCTCCGACAGAGCCTACGAGCAGTACTTC.

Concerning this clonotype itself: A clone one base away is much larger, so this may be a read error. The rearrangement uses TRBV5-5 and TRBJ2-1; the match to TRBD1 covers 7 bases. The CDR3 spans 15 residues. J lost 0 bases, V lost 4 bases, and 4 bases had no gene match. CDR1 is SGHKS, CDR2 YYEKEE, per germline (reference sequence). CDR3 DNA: TGTGCCAGCAGCCCCGGGACAGTCTCCTACAATGAGCAGTTCTTC. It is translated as CASSPGTVSYNEQFF.

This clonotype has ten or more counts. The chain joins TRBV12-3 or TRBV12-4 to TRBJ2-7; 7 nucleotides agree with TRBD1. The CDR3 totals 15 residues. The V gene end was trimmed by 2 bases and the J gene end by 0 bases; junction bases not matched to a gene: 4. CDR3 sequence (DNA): TGTGCCAGCAGTTTACAGGCAGGGGGCTCCTACGAGCAGTACTTC. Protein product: CASSLQAGGSYEQYF.